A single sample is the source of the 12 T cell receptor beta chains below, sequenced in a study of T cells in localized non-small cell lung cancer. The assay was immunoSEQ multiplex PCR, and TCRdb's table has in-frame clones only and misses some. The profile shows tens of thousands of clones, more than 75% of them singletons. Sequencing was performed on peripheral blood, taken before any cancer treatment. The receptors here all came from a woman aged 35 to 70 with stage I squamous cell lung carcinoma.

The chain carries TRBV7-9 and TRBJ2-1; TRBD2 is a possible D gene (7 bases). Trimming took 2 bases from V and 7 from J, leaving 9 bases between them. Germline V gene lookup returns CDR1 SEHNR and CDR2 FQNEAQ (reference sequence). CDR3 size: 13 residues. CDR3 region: CASSLRGANEQFF. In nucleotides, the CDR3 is TGTGCCAGCAGCTTACGGGGGGCAAATGAGCAGTTCTTC.

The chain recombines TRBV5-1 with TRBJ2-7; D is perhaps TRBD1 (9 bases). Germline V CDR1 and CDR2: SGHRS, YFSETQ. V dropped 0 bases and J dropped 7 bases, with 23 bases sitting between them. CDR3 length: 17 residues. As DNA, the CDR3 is TGCGCCAGCAGCTTGGAGGGAACAGGGGGCATAGCGGGAGAGCAGTACTTC. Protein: CASSLEGTGGIAGEQYF.

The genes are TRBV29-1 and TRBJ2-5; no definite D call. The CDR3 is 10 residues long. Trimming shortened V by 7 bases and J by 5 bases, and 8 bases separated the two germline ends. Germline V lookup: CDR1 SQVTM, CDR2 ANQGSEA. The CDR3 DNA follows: TGCAGCGCGTCGAGGGAGACCCAGTACTTC. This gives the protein CSASRETQYF.

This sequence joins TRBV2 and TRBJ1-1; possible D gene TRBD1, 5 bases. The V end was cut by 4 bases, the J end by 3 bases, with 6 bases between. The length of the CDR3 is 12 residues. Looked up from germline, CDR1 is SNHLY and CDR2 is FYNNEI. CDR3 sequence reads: CASSGDDTEAFF. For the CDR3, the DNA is TGTGCCAGCAGTGGGGACGACACTGAAGCTTTCTTT.

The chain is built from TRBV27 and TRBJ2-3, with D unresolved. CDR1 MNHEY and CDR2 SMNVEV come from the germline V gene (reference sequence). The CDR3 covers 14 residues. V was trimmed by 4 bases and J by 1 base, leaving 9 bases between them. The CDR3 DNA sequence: TGTGCCAGCAGTTCCCCTCCCGGCACAGATACGCAGTATTTT. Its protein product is CASSSPPGTDTQYF.

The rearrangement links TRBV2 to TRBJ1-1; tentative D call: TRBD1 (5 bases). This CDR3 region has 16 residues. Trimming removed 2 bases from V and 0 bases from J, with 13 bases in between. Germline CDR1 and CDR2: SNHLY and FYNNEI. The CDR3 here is CASSEWGVSLNTEAFF. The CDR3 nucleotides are TGTGCCAGCAGTGAATGGGGGGTCTCTCTGAACACTGAAGCTTTCTTT.

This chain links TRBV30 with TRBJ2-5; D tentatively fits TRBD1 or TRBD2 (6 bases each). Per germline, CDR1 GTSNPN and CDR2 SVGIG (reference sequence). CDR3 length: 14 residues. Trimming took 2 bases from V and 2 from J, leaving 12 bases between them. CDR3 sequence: CAWSSGGLQETQYF. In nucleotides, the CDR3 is TGTGCCTGGAGTAGTGGGGGGCTTCAAGAGACCCAGTACTTC. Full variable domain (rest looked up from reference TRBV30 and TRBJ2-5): SQTIHQWPATLVQPVGSPLSLECTVEGTSNPNLYWYRQAAGRGLQLLFYSVGIGQISSEVPQNLSASRPQDRQFILSSKKLLLSDSGFYLCAWSSGGLQETQYFGPGTRLLVL.

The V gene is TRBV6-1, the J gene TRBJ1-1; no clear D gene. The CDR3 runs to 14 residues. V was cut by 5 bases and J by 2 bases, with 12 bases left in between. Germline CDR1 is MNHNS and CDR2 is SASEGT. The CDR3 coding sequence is TGTGCCAGCAGTAGGGTCAGGACTAACACTGAAGCTTTCTTT. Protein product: CASSRVRTNTEAFF.

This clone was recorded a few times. The CDR3 bases are TGTGCCAGCCGAGCCCCTCAGGGGGCCTCGGGCTACACCTTC. Amino acid sequence: CASRAPQGASGYTF. This chain connects TRBV6-5 to TRBJ1-2, with TRBD1 matching 8 bases. V lost 8 bases, J lost 8 bases, and 13 bases stayed unmatched. This CDR3 has 14 residues. CDR1 is MNHEY, CDR2 SVGAGI, per germline.

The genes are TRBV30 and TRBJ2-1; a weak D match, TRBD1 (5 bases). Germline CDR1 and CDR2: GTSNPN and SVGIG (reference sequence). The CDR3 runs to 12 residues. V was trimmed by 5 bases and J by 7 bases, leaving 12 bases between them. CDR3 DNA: TGTGCCTGGGGGGCTAGGATAAATGAGCAGTTCTTC. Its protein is CAWGARINEQFF. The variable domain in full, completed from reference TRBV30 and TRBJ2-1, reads SQTIHQWPATLVQPVGSPLSLECTVEGTSNPNLYWYRQAAGRGLQLLFYSVGIGQISSEVPQNLSASRPQDRQFILSSKKLLLSDSGFYLCAWGARINEQFFGPGTRLTVL.

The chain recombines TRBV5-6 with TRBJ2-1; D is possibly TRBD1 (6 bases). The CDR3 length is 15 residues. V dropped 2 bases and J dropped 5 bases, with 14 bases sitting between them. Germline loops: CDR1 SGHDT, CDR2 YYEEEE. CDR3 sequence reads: CASSFRDIINNEQFF. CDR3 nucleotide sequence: TGTGCCAGCAGCTTCCGGGACATTATTAACAATGAGCAGTTCTTC.

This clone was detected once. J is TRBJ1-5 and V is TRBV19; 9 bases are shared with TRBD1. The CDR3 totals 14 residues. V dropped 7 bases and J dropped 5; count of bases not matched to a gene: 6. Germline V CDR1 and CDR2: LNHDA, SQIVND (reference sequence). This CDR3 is CASIGTGSYQPQHF. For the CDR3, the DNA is TGTGCCAGTATCGGGACAGGGTCATATCAGCCCCAGCATTTT. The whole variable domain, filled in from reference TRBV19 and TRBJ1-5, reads DGGITQSPKYLFRKEGQNVTLSCEQNLNHDAMYWYRQDPGQGLRLIYYSQIVNDFQKGDIAEGYSVSREKKESFPLTVTSAQKNPTAFYLCASIGTGSYQPQHFGDGTRLSIL.